This TCR beta chain emerged from a study of blood T cell repertoires in COVID-19. In the source study's methods: Amplification from reference gene primers served as the basis for estimated nucleated cell counts. The table came from immunoSEQ multiplex PCR; TCRdb's copy has only in-frame clones and leaves some out. V and J calls and clone size are as listed in that table; D and trimming were resolved from the DNA. The sample has around 330,000 clones, 89% seen once; the top ten hold approximately 5.5%. The participants were between roughly 18 and 100 years old and came from some 25 US areas. Each participant's cohort was designated according to participant-reported clinical history. Sequenced sample: PBMCs or T cells enriched from blood (not recorded which). The sequence came from a man aged 55 to 69 who had recovered from COVID-19.

The CDR3 protein is CASSLDRVGDEQYF. CDR3 in DNA: TGTGCCAGCAGCCTAGACAGGGTAGGCGACGAGCAGTACTTC. The J gene is TRBJ2-7, the V gene TRBV7-3; TRBD1 matches at 7 bases. The CDR3 length is 14 residues. Germline CDR1 SGHTA, CDR2 FQGTGA. Germline trimming cut 5 bases from V and 5 bases from J; bases unmatched to any gene: 9.